The 32 T cell receptor beta chains listed next were all sequenced from one sample in a study of T cells in Graves' hyperthyroidism and ophthalmopathy. Amplification of TCR beta CDR3 regions was performed using RNA transcripts as template. In the first-round RT-PCR of the TCR CDR3, the HTBI primer set was used. TCRdb re-called the multiplex PCR reads through MiXCR, storing one row per CDR3 protein. The table lists hundreds of thousands of distinct CDR3 sequences, around 16% of them singletons, with about 45% in the top ten. Material: blood. The receptors stem from a man between 40 and 49 years old with Graves' hyperthyroidism.

This clonotype has at least ten counts. V gene TRBV7-2 combines with J gene TRBJ1-2; D is unresolved. The CDR3 runs to 17 residues. V was trimmed by 1 base and J by 7 bases, leaving 22 bases between them. Germline CDR1 and CDR2: SGHTA and FQGNSA. CDR3 loop: CASSLGGLGRGGPGYTF. The CDR3, as DNA: TGTGCCAGCAGCTTAGGGGGTCTAGGGCGAGGCGGCCCTGGCTACACCTTC.

This clonotype was counted ten times or more. The rearrangement uses TRBV18 and TRBJ2-1; 14 positions agree with TRBD2. The ends lost 0 bases at V and 7 bases at J; junction bases unmatched: 2. CDR1 and CDR2 (germline): KGHSH, LQKENI. The CDR3 totals 16 residues. Written as DNA, the CDR3 is TGTGCCAGCTCACCACCCGGGACTAGCGGGGGTAATGAGCAGTTCTTC. Translation gives CASSPPGTSGGNEQFF.

This clonotype has just a few counts. V and J are TRBV5-1 and TRBJ2-5, with D unclear. CDR1 and CDR2 from the germline V gene are SGHRS and YFSETQ. V lost 4 bases and J lost 5, with 15 bases in between. The CDR3 runs 14 residues. This CDR3 is CASSPDPGEETQYF. DNA for the CDR3: TGCGCCAGCAGCCCCGACCCCGGCGAGGAGACCCAGTACTTC.

The table lists this clonotype with many counts. The chain couples TRBV11-2 to TRBJ1-6; D unclear. CDR1 is SGHAT and CDR2 is FQNNGV in the germline V gene. V lost 3 bases and J lost 9, with 6 bases in between. CDR3 size: 12 residues. CDR3 DNA: TGTGCCAGCAGCTTCAGCGGTTCACCCCTCCACTTT. Residues: CASSFSGSPLHF.

This clonotype has more than one count but fewer than ten. V is TRBV9 and J is TRBJ2-1; the D gene could be TRBD1 or TRBD2 (6 bases each). Germline values: CDR1 SGDLS, CDR2 YYNGEE. The V gene lost 0 bases and the J gene lost 1 base, with 11 bases spanning the gap. The CDR3 runs to 16 residues. This CDR3 reads CASSVDVGGSYNEQFF. CDR3 nucleotides: TGTGCCAGCAGCGTAGACGTAGGGGGGTCCTACAATGAGCAGTTCTTC.

Worth noting for this clonotype: A much larger clone lies a single base off, so this may be a read error. The chain carries TRBV5-1 and TRBJ2-1; D may match TRBD1 or TRBD2 (6 bases each). The CDR3 totals 16 residues. Deletions cut 4 bases from V and 6 bases from J, with 20 bases between. Germline V gene sequence: CDR1 SGHRS, CDR2 YFSETQ. Written as DNA, the CDR3 is TGCGCCAGCAGCGCCTGGGGGGCGGTGGGGATCAATGAGCAGTTCTTC. It is translated as CASSAWGAVGINEQFF.

The chain couples TRBV20-1 to TRBJ2-3, with 11 bases matching TRBD2. Germline V gene lookup returns CDR1 DFQATT and CDR2 SNEGSKA (reference sequence). Trimming removed 1 base from V and 5 bases from J; junction bases left unmatched: 2. The CDR3 contains 14 residues. In DNA, the CDR3 is TGCAGTGCTAGAGGGGGGACTAGCGGAGATACGCAGTATTTT. Translation: CSARGGTSGDTQYF.

The chain recombines TRBV7-9 with TRBJ2-7; 11 bases align to TRBD1. The germline gives CDR1 SEHNR, CDR2 FQNEAQ (reference sequence). Trimming took 11 bases from V and 5 from J; bases not matched to a gene: 11. CDR3 size: 14 residues. CDR3 region: CAGPPGQGGDEQYF. DNA for the CDR3: TGTGCCGGCCCCCCGGGACAGGGGGGCGACGAGCAGTACTTC.

The chain is built from TRBV7-3 and TRBJ2-1, with TRBD2 matching 13 bases. The CDR3 runs 17 residues. The trim removed 5 bases at V and 4 bases at J, leaving 8 bases unmatched. Germline CDR1 SGHTA, CDR2 FQGTGA. The CDR3 is CASSRLAGGQRYNEQFF. CDR3 DNA sequence: TGTGCCAGCAGCCGACTAGCGGGGGGACAGAGATACAATGAGCAGTTCTTC.

The chain employs TRBV28 and TRBJ2-7; 7 bases are shared with TRBD1. The V gene's germline CDR1 is MDHEN and CDR2 SYDVKM. The J segment lost 0 bases and the V segment lost 7 bases, leaving 6 bases of the junction unmatched. This CDR3 is 14 amino acids long. CDR3: CASTRTGPSYEQYF. DNA for the CDR3: TGTGCCAGCACCAGGACAGGACCCTCCTACGAGCAGTACTTC.

The V gene is TRBV6-1, the J gene TRBJ2-3; 7 bases are a match to TRBD2. This CDR3 is built from 17 residues. Germline loops: CDR1 MNHNS, CDR2 SASEGT. V trimming: 0 bases; J trimming: 5 bases; junction bases outside the gene matches: 11. The CDR3 nucleotides are TGTGCCAGCAGTGAAGCGCCTGGGGGGGGAGGGAGAGATACGCAGTATTTT. Protein: CASSEAPGGGGRDTQYF.

The V gene is TRBV20-1, the J gene TRBJ1-5; D gene ambiguous. In germline, CDR1 is DFQATT, CDR2 SNEGSKA (reference sequence). The V end was cut by 5 bases, the J end by 0 bases, with 11 bases between. The CDR3 sequence is 14 residues long. The CDR3 reads CSAPSDISNQPQHF. DNA for the CDR3: TGCAGTGCTCCTAGTGACATTAGCAATCAGCCCCAGCATTTT.

This clonotype was counted between two and nine times. The chain joins TRBV4-3 to TRBJ2-1; D perhaps matches TRBD1 (5 bases). This CDR3 has 15 amino acids. The germline V and J ends were trimmed by 0 bases and 6 bases, with 12 bases remaining between them. Germline CDR1 LGHNA, CDR2 YSLEER. CDR3 in amino acids: CASSQDRVRGNEQFF. The CDR3 DNA sequence: TGCGCCAGCAGCCAAGACAGGGTTCGAGGCAATGAGCAGTTCTTC.

The chain employs TRBV20-1 and TRBJ2-1; TRBD2 matches 10 bases. CDR1 and CDR2 from the germline V gene are DFQATT and SNEGSKA (reference sequence). V trimming: 0 bases; J trimming: 5 bases; junction bases outside the gene matches: 7. CDR3 length equals 16 residues. The CDR3 DNA sequence: TGCAGTGCTAGAGATTCTAGCGGGGGTTTAAACAATGAGCAGTTCTTC. Translating gives CSARDSSGGLNNEQFF.

This clonotype appeared many times. The V and J genes are TRBV20-1 and TRBJ1-5; D unclear. CDR1 is DFQATT and CDR2 is SNEGSKA in the germline V gene (reference sequence). The CDR3 contains 16 residues. Between the trimmed V and J ends, which lost 0 bases and 2 bases, there was a span of 14 bases. The CDR3 reads CSARDWPEMGNQPQHF. DNA for the CDR3: TGCAGTGCTAGAGATTGGCCGGAGATGGGCAATCAGCCCCAGCATTTT.

The V and J genes are TRBV18 and TRBJ1-2, with 8 bases fitting TRBD1. CDR3 length equals 14 residues. From germline, CDR1 is KGHSH and CDR2 LQKENI. V lost 5 bases and J lost 4; bases outside the gene matches: 6. In DNA, the CDR3 is TGTGCCAGCTCAGCAGGGACAGGTCTCTATGGCTACACCTTC. It is translated as CASSAGTGLYGYTF. Drawing the rest from reference TRBV18 and TRBJ1-2, the complete variable domain is NAGVMQNPRHLVRRRGQEARLRCSPMKGHSHVYWYRQLPEEGLKFMVYLQKENIIDESGMPKERFSAEFPKEGPSILRIQQVVRGDSAAYFCASSAGTGLYGYTFGSGTRLTVV.

With respect to this clonotype: A much larger clone sits a single nucleotide away, making a read error possible. The genes are TRBV9 and TRBJ2-7; tentative D call: TRBD1 (6 bases). The assigned J gene may be wrong: the sequence end matches TRBJ2-1 better. CDR1 is SGDLS, CDR2 YYNGEE, per germline. This CDR3 spans 14 amino acids. The CDR3 spells CASSYADSSYEQFF. DNA of the CDR3: TGTGCCAGCAGCTACGCGGACAGCTCCTACGAGCAGTTCTTC.

This clonotype was observed many times. The genes are TRBV6-1 and TRBJ1-5; maybe TRBD1 (5 bases). This CDR3 spans 15 amino acids. V lost 6 bases and J lost 2, with 14 bases in between. CDR1 is MNHNS and CDR2 is SASEGT in the germline V gene. The CDR3 sequence: CASSSGGRGNQPQHF. CDR3 sequence (DNA): TGTGCCAGCAGCTCGGGTGGCAGGGGCAATCAGCCCCAGCATTTT.

A single count supports this clonotype. This chain connects TRBV7-9 to TRBJ1-1; no definite D call. Trimming stripped 5 bases from V and 6 bases from J, with 13 bases between. This CDR3 comprises 13 residues. Germline V gives CDR1 SEHNR, CDR2 FQNEAQ (reference sequence). CDR3 coding DNA: TGTGCCAGCAGCCGACTCCAAGAATCTGAAGCTTTCTTT. The encoded protein is CASSRLQESEAFF.

The CDR3 DNA reads as TGTGCCAGCAGCTTAGGGGCGGGAGGAGGCGAGACCCAGTACTTC. Amino acids: CASSLGAGGGETQYF. This chain uses TRBV7-2 with TRBJ2-5; 8 nucleotides agree with TRBD2. Germline V gene sequence: CDR1 SGHTA, CDR2 FQGNSA. Trimming cost V 1 base and J 5 bases; bases outside gene matches: 6. The CDR3 is 15 residues long.

This clonotype was observed at least ten times. The J gene is TRBJ1-2, the V gene TRBV27; 7 nucleotides align to TRBD1. The CDR3 extends over 13 amino acids. V lost 4 bases and J lost 8; bases outside the gene matches: 7. CDR1 and CDR2 (germline): MNHEY, SMNVEV (reference sequence). Here the CDR3 reads CASSSTGMGGYTF. The CDR3 coding sequence is TGTGCCAGCAGTTCGACAGGGATGGGCGGCTACACCTTC.

This clonotype was seen many times. This chain links TRBV19 with TRBJ1-2, with D tentatively TRBD1 (5 bases). The V and J ends lost 6 bases and 4 bases respectively, with 18 bases between them. From germline, CDR1 is LNHDA and CDR2 SQIVND (reference sequence). CDR3 length equals 15 residues. The chain's CDR3 is CASSSSGWSGYGYTF. The CDR3 nucleotides are TGTGCCAGTAGCAGTTCAGGGTGGAGCGGCTATGGCTACACCTTC.

The sample holds many counts of this clonotype. The rearrangement links TRBV28 to TRBJ2-7; no clear D. This CDR3 has 17 residues. V lost 7 bases and J 5 bases, leaving 27 bases between the germline ends. The germline V gene encodes CDR1 MDHEN and CDR2 SYDVKM. Here the CDR3 reads CASNTNTGSGKSNEQYF. The DNA of the CDR3 is TGTGCCAGCAACACTAACACCGGGTCAGGAAAGAGTAACGAGCAGTACTTC.

V is TRBV6-1 and J is TRBJ1-5; TRBD1 is a possible D gene (6 bases). CDR1 and CDR2 from the germline V gene are MNHNS and SASEGT. The CDR3 contains 13 residues. V was clipped by 8 bases and J by 0 bases, with 8 bases between them. The CDR3 reads CASRTDSNQPQHF. CDR3 coding DNA: TGTGCCAGCCGGACAGATAGCAATCAGCCCCAGCATTTT.

This clonotype was found a few times. A much bigger clone sits one base away, suggesting this may be a read error. V usage is TRBV6-1 and J usage is TRBJ1-2; no reliable D call. V dropped 6 bases and J dropped 7 bases, with 15 bases sitting between them. CDR1 is MNHNS, CDR2 SASEGT, per germline. The CDR3 consists of 13 residues. The CDR3 protein is CASRVAGGGGYTF. CDR3 sequence (DNA): TGTGCCAGCAGGGTCGCCGGCGGTGGTGGCTACACCTTC.

This rearrangement joins TRBV7-9 to TRBJ2-7; 7 bases fit TRBD2. The germline CDR1 and CDR2 sequences are SEHNR and FQNEAQ (reference sequence). The trim removed 4 bases at V and 3 bases at J, leaving 24 bases unmatched. There are 20 residues in the CDR3. The CDR3 DNA reads TGTGCCAGCAGCTCTAGACTAGCTCCGACAAGAGAAAGGGTATACTACGAGCAGTACTTC. As protein: CASSSRLAPTRERVYYEQYF.

In the case of this clonotype: A much larger clone differs from this one at a single base, so this may be a read error. The V call is TRBV7-9, the J call TRBJ2-3, with D tentatively TRBD1 or TRBD2 (5 bases each). Per the germline V gene, CDR1 is SEHNR and CDR2 is FQNEAQ (reference sequence). Trimming stripped 6 bases from V and 6 bases from J, with 22 bases between. CDR3 length equals 16 residues. The CDR3 nucleotides are TGTGCCAGCAGACCTAGGGTGGGACGGGGAGTTGATACGCAGTATTTT. Encoded protein: CASRPRVGRGVDTQYF.

V is TRBV15 and J is TRBJ2-3; maybe TRBD2 (5 bases). The CDR3 totals 16 residues. Trimming shortened V by 1 base and J by 0 bases, and 11 bases separated the two germline ends. Germline CDR1 LNHNV, CDR2 YYDKDF (reference sequence). CDR3 sequence reads: CATSRGDAGSTDTQYF. In DNA, the CDR3 is TGTGCCACCAGCAGAGGCGATGCGGGCAGCACAGATACGCAGTATTTT.

The table lists this clonotype with a few counts. The V and J genes are TRBV5-4 and TRBJ2-3, with D possibly being TRBD1 (6 bases). The CDR3 runs 16 residues. The germline gives CDR1 SGHNT, CDR2 YYREEE (reference sequence). The V end lost 4 bases, the J end lost 4 bases, and 19 bases lay between the germline ends. The CDR3 nucleotides are TGTGCCAGCAGCCCACGGACAGTAATGAATTCAGATACGCAGTATTTT. Translation gives CASSPRTVMNSDTQYF.

At least ten counts were recorded for this clonotype. The rearrangement joins TRBV28 to TRBJ2-2, with no clear D. The CDR3 has 13 amino acids. CDR1 MDHEN and CDR2 SYDVKM come from the germline V gene. V gave up 5 bases and J gave up 6 bases, with 10 bases separating them. The CDR3 loop is CASSPIRPGELFF. CDR3 in DNA: TGTGCCAGCAGTCCAATCCGGCCCGGGGAGCTGTTTTTT.

The table lists this clonotype with many counts. Here the CDR3 reads CASSLIRGQDTEAFF. The CDR3 DNA is TGTGCCAGCAGCTTAATTCGGGGGCAGGACACTGAAGCTTTCTTT. V gene TRBV11-2 combines with J gene TRBJ1-1; tentative D call: TRBD1 (6 bases). Per germline, CDR1 SGHAT and CDR2 FQNNGV. CDR3 length: 15 amino acids. Trimming stripped 2 bases from V and 3 bases from J, with 13 bases between.

In its sample, this clonotype was seen many times. This chain connects TRBV5-1 to TRBJ1-6, with D unclear. Germline V gene sequence: CDR1 SGHRS, CDR2 YFSETQ. CDR3 length: 16 residues. Trimming pared 0 bases from V and 6 bases from J, leaving 13 bases between. The CDR3 nucleotides read TGCGCCAGCAGCTTGGCTTTCCAACAGACTAATTCACCCCTCCACTTT. Its translation: CASSLAFQQTNSPLHF.